This T cell receptor beta chain was captured in a study of T cell repertoires in cytomegalovirus infection. Background on the study: Used in the study were CMV epitopes, some recently identified and HLA-C-restricted, others well-studied and HLA-B-restricted. From public TCR beta signatures came an indication of both CMV infection and matching HLA type. Study outcomes and limitations: Clonotype analysis showed dominance of the ex vivo response by HLA-C-restricted CMV-specific TCR beta clonotypes. The study identified carriers of CMV plus the relevant HLA from cumulative public TCR beta family frequency.

Remarks on this clonotype: Its antigen is undetermined.

Germline V gene data show CDR1 as SGHTA and CDR2 as FQGNSA. CDR3 length: 14 amino acids. V gave up 2 bases and J gave up 1 base, with 5 bases separating them. TCRdb re-called the reads with MiXCR, one entry per CDR3 protein. The repertoire holds 680,000 or so distinct CDR3 sequences, 30% to 35% seen once, with about 20% in the top ten. Specimen: cultured PBMCs, collected from culture after CMV antigen stimulation. This TCR was sampled from a human donor in good health (CMV status not recorded). Some clones in this sample may be carry-over from other donors' samples. This sequence joins TRBV7-2 and TRBJ2-2; D unresolved. The CDR3 region is CASSLRRNTGELFF. The CDR3 DNA sequence: TGTGCCAGCAGCTTAAGAAGGAACACCGGGGAGCTGTTTTTT.